This T cell receptor (beta chain) was sequenced for a study of naive and memory T cell subsets. Study results and limitations: In CD4 and CD8 cells, diversity dropped from naive through EMRA. A few larger clonotypes appeared in naive repertoires, especially CD8, possibly memory cells re-expressing CD45RA.

V lost 1 base and J lost 13, with 22 bases in between. The CDR3 contains 16 residues. Per the germline V gene, CDR1 is LGHDT and CDR2 is YNNKEL (reference sequence). From the second PCR step, alpha and beta chains were amplified apart. Cells stained for CD3, CD4, CD8, CD45RA and CD27 were sorted into four subsets. Both TRBC1 and TRBC2 were covered by a beta constant-region primer of two equimolar oligonucleotides. Nested alpha and beta constant-region primers with the SP2 primer drove four PCR rounds on ligated cDNA. An oligonucleotide with the SP2 primer and a 12-nucleotide UMI was ligated to the cDNA 3' end. A single record per CDR3 protein comes from TCRdb applying MiXCR to the UMI-ligation and nested PCR reads. The table has under 150,000 distinct CDR3 sequences, under 25% seen once; the top ten hold more than 0.6%. A note on this clonotype: As yet, its antigen is unknown.

Sequencing was done on a sample of naive CD8+ T cells from blood. The source is a human donor in good health. The chain uses TRBV3-1 and TRBJ2-2, with unresolved D. CDR3 residues: CASSQALLSLELRLFF. The CDR3 coding sequence is TGTGCCAGCAGCCAAGCATTGTTGAGCTTGGAACTACGGCTGTTTTTT.